The following is a T cell receptor beta chain sequence with its context. Its target is not known. The assay was immunoSEQ multiplex PCR, and TCRdb's table has in-frame clones only and misses some. The sample includes 75,000 to 100,000 clones, around 88% seen only once; the top ten take under 5.5%. The CDR3 sequence is 16 residues long. V trimming: 0 bases; J trimming: 2 bases; junction bases outside the gene matches: 6. The germline V gene encodes CDR1 SGHNT and CDR2 YENEEA. This record comes from a study of radiotherapy plus CTLA-4 blockade in lung cancer. Study context: Disease control was achieved by around 33% of patients, and objective responses by about 19%. The study, taken as a whole, reports: Clones derived from tumor TCRs expanded in blood after radiotherapy plus ipilimumab.

Sample: peripheral blood, taken from a patient treated with radiotherapy plus ipilimumab. This receptor was identified in a human donor with non-small cell lung cancer that progressed on radiotherapy plus ipilimumab. The rearrangement links TRBV11-3 to TRBJ2-7; TRBD1 agrees at 8 bases. CDR3 in amino acids: CASSLEGQAIPYEQYF. CDR3 DNA: TGTGCCAGCAGCTTAGAGGGACAGGCAATCCCCTACGAGCAGTACTTC.